The entry that follows covers one T cell receptor beta chain sequence. These data originate in a study of blood T cell repertoires in COVID-19. Here immunoSEQ multiplex PCR was the method, and the copy in TCRdb shows in-frame clones only, minus some. The sample yields approximately 200,000 clones, 87% seen once. The trim removed 6 bases at V and 4 bases at J, leaving 16 bases unmatched. The CDR3 spans 16 residues. Germline V gives CDR1 SQVTM, CDR2 ANQGSEA. The receptor comes from a woman aged 25-40 years who had recovered from COVID-19. The sequencing sample was made of PBMCs or T cells enriched from blood (not recorded which). The chain is built from TRBV29-1 and TRBJ2-5; 8 nucleotides align to TRBD1. The CDR3, as DNA: TGCAGCGTCCGGGCTTTCGACACAGGGGGAATAGAGACCCAGTACTTC. Its translation: CSVRAFDTGGIETQYF.